This is a list of T cell receptor beta chains from one sample in a study of blood T cell repertoires in COVID-19. Profiling relied on immunoSEQ multiplex PCR, and the TCRdb table lists in-frame clones only, not all of them. The sample lists roughly 170,000 clones, roughly 86% seen once, with 2.7% in the top ten. Sequencing used peripheral blood. These receptors were taken from a man aged 35 to 55 with active or convalescent COVID-19. Both conserved end residues are part of each CDR3. D genes are given only for firm matches. Not all rows give a size; the values are once, few, many and, for expanded clones, a class.

J gene,D gene,V gene,clone size,CDR3 DNA,CDR3 protein
TRBJ1-2,TRBD1,TRBV4-1,NA,TGCGCCAGCAGCCAAGACGGGGGACAGGAATATGGCTACACCTTC,CASSQDGGQEYGYTF
TRBJ1-6,NA,TRBV6-1,NA,TGTGCCAGCAGTGAACTTCTATTCGATTCACCCCTCCACTTT,CASSELLFDSPLHF
TRBJ2-1,NA,TRBV27,NA,TGTGCCAGCCGCACTTTCAACCCGGGACTCTCAAACAATGAGCAGTTCTTC,CASRTFNPGLSNNEQFF
TRBJ2-7,NA,TRBV7-3,once,TGTGCCAGCAGCCCATACCCGGGGGTAGAGGAGCAGTACTTC,CASSPYPGVEEQYF
TRBJ1-3,NA,TRBV6-5,NA,TGTGCCAGCAAAGAGGGGGGGTCTGCAGGGTACACCATATATTTT,CASKEGGSAGYTIYF
TRBJ2-3,NA,TRBV6-5,NA,TGTGCCAGCAGAGGGCCCCCGGGGGATACGCAGTATTTT,CASRGPPGDTQYF
TRBJ2-7,TRBD1,TRBV24-1,NA,TGTGCCACCAGATCCGGGACAGGGTCCTACGAGCAGTACTTC,CATRSGTGSYEQYF
TRBJ1-2,NA,TRBV18,NA,TGTGCCAGCAGGGACACTGGACTCTATGGCTACACCTTC,CASRDTGLYGYTF
TRBJ1-1,NA,TRBV19,NA,TGTGCCAGTAGTATAAGACCGACAGAAAACACTGAAGCTTTCTTT,CASSIRPTENTEAFF
TRBJ2-5,NA,TRBV7-9,few,TGTGCCAGCAGTCTTGGGGGGGGCACAGAGACCCAGTACTTC,CASSLGGGTETQYF
TRBJ1-2,NA,TRBV12-3/TRBV12-4,NA,TGTGCCAGCAGTTCCGACGGAGGCTATGGCTACACCTTC,CASSSDGGYGYTF
TRBJ1-2,NA,TRBV19,NA,TGTGCCAGTAAACCCACCCCGGGGTCCTTGGGGGGCTACACCTTC,CASKPTPGSLGGYTF
TRBJ1-1,NA,TRBV30,NA,TGTGCCTGGAGGCACCGGGGGGGTAACACTGAAGCTTTCTTT,CAWRHRGGNTEAFF
TRBJ2-1,TRBD2,TRBV5-6,NA,TGTGCCAGCAGCTTGCCTATGTCTAGCGGGGGGCACAACAATGAGCAGTTCTTC,CASSLPMSSGGHNNEQFF
TRBJ2-7,TRBD2,TRBV2,NA,TGTGCCAGCAGGCTGGGACTATTCTACGAGCAGTACTTC,CASRLGLFYEQYF
TRBJ2-7,TRBD2,TRBV5-5,NA,TGTGCCAGCAGCCAGACTAGCGGACCGACATACGAGCAGTACTTC,CASSQTSGPTYEQYF
TRBJ1-4,NA,TRBV29-1,NA,TGCAGCGTTGGTCAGGGGAATGAAAAACTGTTTTTT,CSVGQGNEKLFF
TRBJ1-5,NA,TRBV30,NA,TGTGCCTGGAGGAAGCAGGCCGATCAGCCCCAGCATTTT,CAWRKQADQPQHF
TRBJ1-4,NA,TRBV28,NA,TGTGCCAGCAGGAGAGGGGGAGATGAAAAACTGTTTTTT,CASRRGGDEKLFF
TRBJ1-1,NA,TRBV7-3,NA,TGTGCCAGCAGCTTAGACACCTTGAACACTGAAGCTTTCTTT,CASSLDTLNTEAFF
TRBJ2-3,TRBD2,TRBV2,once,TGTGCCAGCAGTCGACTAGCGGGGGAGGGAGATACGCAGTATTTT,CASSRLAGEGDTQYF
TRBJ2-5,TRBD2,TRBV19,NA,TGTGCCAGTAGTCGTGCGGGGGGGCAAGAGACCCAGTACTTC,CASSRAGGQETQYF
TRBJ2-5,NA,TRBV6-1,NA,TGTGCCAGCAGTGAATTGGTGAGGGTAGAGACCCAGTACTTC,CASSELVRVETQYF
TRBJ1-1,NA,TRBV19,NA,TGTGCCAGTAGCGCGGAGCGGGCAGAGGGCATGAACACTGAAGCTTTCTTT,CASSAERAEGMNTEAFF
TRBJ2-5,NA,TRBV28,NA,TGTGCCAGCAGTTTCACAGGGTTTGGGGAGACCCAGTACTTC,CASSFTGFGETQYF
TRBJ1-6,NA,TRBV19,NA,TGTGCCAGTACACAGGGATTCTATAATTCACCCCTCCACTTT,CASTQGFYNSPLHF
TRBJ2-3,TRBD2,TRBV9,few,TGTGCCAGCAGCGTACTAGCGGGGGCTGCAGATACGCAGTATTTT,CASSVLAGAADTQYF
TRBJ1-1,NA,TRBV19,once,TGTGCCAGTAGTATAGTTCCGATTTTTGATGTCGGAGCTTTCTTT,CASSIVPIFDVGAFF
TRBJ1-2,TRBD1,TRBV30,NA,TGTGCCTGGAGTGTTTGGACAGGGCGCGGCTACACCTTC,CAWSVWTGRGYTF
TRBJ1-1,NA,TRBV28,once,TGTGCCGGCTCCTGGGGGGGTACTGAAGCTTTCTTT,CAGSWGGTEAFF
TRBJ1-1,TRBD1,TRBV11-1,few,TGTGCCAGCAGCATCTCGACAGGGGGGACTGAAGCTTTCTTT,CASSISTGGTEAFF
TRBJ1-3,NA,TRBV5-8,NA,TGTGCCAGCAGCTTGGGGACACCTAAAAGAAACACCATATATTTT,CASSLGTPKRNTIYF
TRBJ1-4,TRBD1,TRBV28,NA,TGTGCCAGCAGTTTAAGCTCTTTACAGGGGGAAAAACTGTTTTTT,CASSLSSLQGEKLFF
TRBJ2-1,NA,TRBV24-1,NA,TGTGCCACCAGTGATTTATCAGACTTCAATGAGCAGTTCTTC,CATSDLSDFNEQFF
TRBJ2-3,TRBD2,TRBV28,NA,TGTGCCAGCTGCTCTAGCGGCTTCACAGATACGCAGTATTTT,CASCSSGFTDTQYF
TRBJ2-7,TRBD1,TRBV29-1,once,TGCAGCGTTGTGGGACAGGGGGCTTACGAGCAGTACTTC,CSVVGQGAYEQYF
TRBJ1-2,NA,TRBV6-5,NA,TGTGCCAGCGCAGGGGCTAACTATGGCTACACCTTC,CASAGANYGYTF
TRBJ1-4,NA,TRBV4-3,NA,TGCGCCAGCAGCCAAGATAAGGGGGTTAATGAAAAACTGTTTTTT,CASSQDKGVNEKLFF
TRBJ1-2,TRBD1,TRBV28,NA,TGTGCCAGCAGTTTATGGACAGGGAATGGCTACACCTTC,CASSLWTGNGYTF
TRBJ1-5,TRBD1,TRBV7-8,NA,TGTGCCAGCAGCCGAAGCGAGACAGGGACGGGGCCCCAGCATTTT,CASSRSETGTGPQHF
TRBJ1-5,NA,TRBV19,NA,TGTGCCAGTAGTATGGCAACCAGCAATCAGCCCCAGCATTTT,CASSMATSNQPQHF
TRBJ1-1,NA,TRBV11-3,NA,TGTGCCAGCAGCTTAGAGGCAGGTGAAGCTTTCTTT,CASSLEAGEAFF
TRBJ1-6,NA,TRBV5-1,few,TGCGCCAGCAGCTTGTCCGCCGGGACCTATAATTCACCCCTCCACTTT,CASSLSAGTYNSPLHF
TRBJ1-2,NA,TRBV9,few,TGTGCCAGCAGCGTACGAGCCTATGGCTACACCTTC,CASSVRAYGYTF
TRBJ1-1,NA,TRBV12-3/TRBV12-4,NA,TGTGCCAGCGGTGGGACACTGGGGACTGAAGCTTTCTTT,CASGGTLGTEAFF